The entry that follows covers one TCR beta chain sequence. Its target is not known. The data are from a study of beta chain features in type 1 diabetes. All of the isolated RNA was reverse transcribed, so expressed TCRB transcripts were sequenced. Assay used: immunoSEQ multiplex PCR; TCRdb lists only in-frame clones, some missing. The sample carries over 14,000 clones, 60% to 80% recorded once. Germline V lookup: CDR1 WNHNN, CDR2 SYGVQD (reference sequence). This CDR3 contains 16 residues. V lost 2 bases to trimming and J lost 1 base; unmatched junction nucleotides: 5. Study-level points and caveats: TCRB CDR3s from Type 1 diabetes patients were moderately but significantly shorter in all four CD4+ subsets.

The V gene is TRBV10-1, the J gene TRBJ2-5; TRBD1 aligns across 9 bases. Sequenced: stem cell memory CD4+ T cells from blood. The receptor was isolated from a woman aged 18-30 years with type 1 diabetes. Here the CDR3 reads CASSEARGQGQETQYF. The CDR3 DNA reads as TGCGCCAGCAGTGAGGCGCGGGGACAGGGCCAAGAGACCCAGTACTTC.